The 32 T cell receptor beta chains below all came from one sample that was sequenced in a study of technical replicates of blood from a handful of donors. Assay: immunoSEQ multiplex PCR; the TCRdb copy retains only in-frame clones and omits some. This sample carries approximately 81,000 clones, over 90% of them seen once, and the ten largest clones take 0.37%. The material sequenced was T cells isolated from PBMCs. Receptors originate from a human donor in good health.

The CDR3 here is CASSLETGYANTEAFF. CDR3 coding DNA: TGTGCCAGCAGCCTAGAGACAGGGTACGCGAACACTGAAGCTTTCTTT. This chain connects TRBV14 to TRBJ1-1, with 7 bases fitting TRBD1. The CDR3 is made up of 16 amino acids. With 4 bases clipped from V and 1 base from J, the junction kept 9 bases outside the gene matches. Germline V gene data show CDR1 as SGHDN and CDR2 as FVKESK.

The chain employs TRBV10-1 and TRBJ2-1, with TRBD1 identical over 9 bases. Germline-derived CDR1 and CDR2 are WNHNN and SYGVQD (reference sequence). V shed 1 base and J 1 base; nucleotides not matched to a gene: 8. The CDR3 spans 18 residues. CDR3 amino acids: CASSEYLGQGRSYNEQFF. The CDR3 DNA reads TGCGCCAGCAGTGAGTACTTGGGACAGGGCCGGTCCTACAATGAGCAGTTCTTC.

V is TRBV6-6 and J is TRBJ2-7; 9 nucleotides align to TRBD2. The V gene end was trimmed by 5 bases and the J gene end by 6 bases; junction bases not matched to a gene: 8. Germline V gene sequence: CDR1 MNHNY, CDR2 SVGAGI (reference sequence). The CDR3 length is 14 residues. The CDR3 bases are TGTGCCAGCAGTCAGCTAGCGGGACATGGCGAGCAGTACTTC. Its translation: CASSQLAGHGEQYF.

The rearrangement links TRBV15 to TRBJ2-1, with D maybe TRBD2 (5 bases). Germline V gene data show CDR1 as LNHNV and CDR2 as YYDKDF (reference sequence). V was clipped by 4 bases and J by 5 bases, with 12 bases between them. This CDR3 contains 14 residues. As DNA, the CDR3 is TGTGCCACCAGCAAGGACCGCGGGCACAATGAGCAGTTCTTC. Translation gives CATSKDRGHNEQFF. The complete variable domain, with remaining parts taken from reference TRBV15 and TRBJ2-1, reads DAMVIQNPRYQVTQFGKPVTLSCSQTLNHNVMYWYQQKSSQAPKLLFHYYDKDFNNEADTPDNFQSRRPNTSFCFLDIRSPGLGDTAMYLCATSKDRGHNEQFFGPGTRLTVL.

V and J are TRBV7-2 and TRBJ1-2; a possible D gene is TRBD1 (6 bases). V was shortened by 4 bases and J by 4 bases, with 22 bases between the two germline ends. The germline CDR1 and CDR2 sequences are SGHTA and FQGNSA. The CDR3 has 17 residues. This CDR3 is CASSSHYTGRGSYGYTF. In DNA, the CDR3 is TGTGCCAGCAGCTCACACTATACCGGCAGGGGATCCTATGGCTACACCTTC.

V is TRBV7-9 and J is TRBJ1-1, with a weak D call TRBD1 (5 bases). Germline CDR1 and CDR2: SEHNR and FQNEAQ (reference sequence). Trimming stripped 0 bases from V and 7 bases from J, with 6 bases between. The CDR3 loop spans 12 amino acids. This CDR3 is CASSLAGGEAFF. CDR3 coding DNA: TGTGCCAGCAGCTTAGCCGGGGGTGAAGCTTTCTTT.

The rearrangement links TRBV28 to TRBJ2-4, with TRBD2 matching over 7 bases. Trimming removed 2 bases from V and 0 bases from J; junction bases left unmatched: 7. CDR1 MDHEN and CDR2 SYDVKM come from the germline V gene. The CDR3 sequence is 17 residues long. CDR3 protein: CASSLASGSLAKNIQYF. CDR3 in DNA: TGTGCCAGCAGTTTAGCTAGCGGTTCATTAGCCAAAAACATTCAGTACTTC.

V is TRBV28 and J is TRBJ1-1; possible D gene TRBD1, 5 bases. V gave up 10 bases and J gave up 7 bases, with 10 bases separating them. The CDR3 contains 10 residues. Germline V lookup: CDR1 MDHEN, CDR2 SYDVKM. CDR3 sequence: CATRQIEAFF. CDR3 DNA sequence: TGTGCCACCCGACAGATTGAAGCTTTCTTT. Drawing the rest from reference TRBV28 and TRBJ1-1, the complete variable domain is DVKVTQSSRYLVKRTGEKVFLECVQDMDHENMFWYRQDPGLGLRLIYFSYDVKMKEKGDIPEGYSVSREKKERFSLILESASTNQTSMYLCATRQIEAFFGQGTRLTVV.

V is TRBV11-3 and J is TRBJ2-5; D gene ambiguous. In germline, CDR1 is SGHNT, CDR2 YENEEA. This CDR3 has 13 amino acids. The V and J ends lost 6 bases and 1 base respectively, with 9 bases between them. The CDR3 spells CASSSYFQETQYF. In nucleotides, the CDR3 is TGTGCCAGCAGTTCCTACTTCCAAGAGACCCAGTACTTC.

The chain carries TRBV10-1 and TRBJ1-2, with TRBD1 matching over 7 bases. The CDR3 length is 13 residues. The germline V gene encodes CDR1 WNHNN and CDR2 SYGVQD (reference sequence). Germline trimming cut 6 bases from V and 6 bases from J; bases unmatched to any gene: 7. CDR3 loop: CASRNRGLHGYTF. The CDR3 DNA sequence: TGCGCCAGCAGAAATAGGGGGCTTCATGGCTACACCTTC.

This chain links TRBV30 with TRBJ2-5, with unresolved D. The CDR3 loop spans 12 amino acids. Per the germline V gene, CDR1 is GTSNPN and CDR2 is SVGIG (reference sequence). V was clipped by 2 bases and J by 1 base, with 5 bases between them. The CDR3 region is CAWSPFQETQYF. In nucleotides, the CDR3 is TGTGCCTGGAGTCCATTCCAAGAGACCCAGTACTTC.

The genes are TRBV9 and TRBJ1-2; TRBD1 might be the D (6 bases). CDR3 size: 15 residues. V lost 3 bases to trimming and J lost 8 bases, with 20 bases between them. Germline values: CDR1 SGDLS, CDR2 YYNGEE. The CDR3 DNA reads as TGTGCCAGCAGCGCCCACAGGGACGGGTTCGTGGGCTACACCTTC. Translation gives CASSAHRDGFVGYTF.

The V call is TRBV6-5, the J call TRBJ2-3, with 7 nucleotides matching TRBD1. Germline V gene data show CDR1 as MNHEY and CDR2 as SVGAGI. With 5 bases clipped from V and 1 base from J, the junction kept 3 bases outside the gene matches. This CDR3 spans 14 amino acids. The CDR3 loop is CASSRDRGTDTQYF. Here the CDR3 DNA reads TGTGCCAGCAGTAGAGACAGGGGCACAGATACGCAGTATTTT.

This chain uses TRBV7-9 with TRBJ1-4; a weak D match, TRBD1 (5 bases). Germline V lookup: CDR1 SEHNR, CDR2 FQNEAQ (reference sequence). The CDR3 length is 14 residues. V was cut by 5 bases and J by 3 bases, with 10 bases left in between. For the CDR3, the DNA is TGTGCCAGCAGCCCAGGGTCGGCTAATGAAAAACTGTTTTTT. Protein sequence: CASSPGSANEKLFF.

The CDR3 sequence: CARPSDSAGTHGYTF. CDR3 DNA sequence: TGTGCCAGACCCTCCGATTCGGCAGGAACCCATGGCTACACCTTC. V and J are TRBV5-3 and TRBJ1-2; D not resolved. TRBV5-3 is an ORF; its function is uncertain. The CDR3 is made up of 15 amino acids. The ends were cut back, 7 bases at V and 6 bases at J, with 22 bases in the middle.

The rearrangement links TRBV28 to TRBJ2-7; the D gene is possibly TRBD2 (6 bases). The CDR3 loop spans 15 amino acids. Germline V lookup: CDR1 MDHEN, CDR2 SYDVKM. The germline V and J ends were trimmed by 2 bases and 0 bases, with 11 bases remaining between them. The CDR3 DNA is TGTGCCAGCAGTTTACCCCGGGACTTCTCCTACGAGCAGTACTTC. Amino acid sequence: CASSLPRDFSYEQYF. The full variable domain, with the rest looked up from reference TRBV28 and TRBJ2-7, is DVKVTQSSRYLVKRTGEKVFLECVQDMDHENMFWYRQDPGLGLRLIYFSYDVKMKEKGDIPEGYSVSREKKERFSLILESASTNQTSMYLCASSLPRDFSYEQYFGPGTRLTVT.

This chain links TRBV4-3 with TRBJ2-3; 9 positions match TRBD2. The CDR3 consists of 17 residues. Germline CDR1 and CDR2: LGHNA and YSLEER. V gave up 0 bases and J gave up 2 bases; unmatched junction bases: 6. The CDR3 region is CASSQEIAGAYTDTQYF. The CDR3, as DNA: TGCGCCAGCAGCCAAGAGATAGCGGGGGCCTACACAGATACGCAGTATTTT.

The chain combines TRBV13 with TRBJ2-3, with 8 bases lining up with TRBD2. V trimming: 0 bases; J trimming: 0 bases; junction bases outside the gene matches: 2. CDR1 PRHDT and CDR2 FYEKMQ come from the germline V gene (reference sequence). The CDR3 is made up of 16 amino acids. CDR3 in DNA: TGTGCCAGCAGCTTAGGACTAGCGGTTAGCACAGATACGCAGTATTTT. Encoded protein: CASSLGLAVSTDTQYF. Drawing the rest from reference TRBV13 and TRBJ2-3, the complete variable domain is AAGVIQSPRHLIKEKRETATLKCYPIPRHDTVYWYQQGPGQDPQFLISFYEKMQSDKGSIPDRFSAQQFSDYHSELNMSSLELGDSALYFCASSLGLAVSTDTQYFGPGTRLTVL.

The chain employs TRBV27 and TRBJ1-5; D is ambiguous. V lost 7 bases and J 0 bases, leaving 13 bases between the germline ends. The CDR3 has 15 amino acids. CDR1 and CDR2 from the germline V gene are MNHEY and SMNVEV (reference sequence). For the CDR3, the DNA is TGTGCCAGCATTAACACAGCAGATAGCAATCAGCCCCAGCATTTT. This codes for CASINTADSNQPQHF.

The V call is TRBV18, the J call TRBJ1-1; D ambiguous. Trimming removed 4 bases at V and 5 bases at J, with 11 bases between. Germline loops: CDR1 KGHSH, CDR2 LQKENI. The CDR3 spans 13 residues. CDR3 nucleotides: TGTGCCAGCTCACTGGTAGTTGATACTGAAGCTTTCTTT. Protein sequence: CASSLVVDTEAFF.

The V call is TRBV28, the J call TRBJ2-6; D is unresolved. The germline V and J ends were trimmed by 3 bases and 13 bases, with 16 bases remaining between them. Germline values: CDR1 MDHEN, CDR2 SYDVKM. This CDR3 is 14 amino acids long. The CDR3 sequence: CASSLSANLNVLTF. The CDR3 DNA reads as TGTGCCAGCAGTTTGTCCGCAAACTTGAATGTCCTGACTTTC.

This clone was counted once. This chain joins TRBV6-5 and TRBJ2-1, with 7 bases identical to TRBD2. Trimming at V came to 7 bases and at J to 4 bases, leaving 7 bases not matched to a gene. Germline-derived CDR1 and CDR2 are MNHEY and SVGAGI. This CDR3 region has 14 residues. CDR3 region: CASTQGGPYNEQFF. For the CDR3, the DNA is TGTGCCAGCACCCAGGGAGGGCCTTACAATGAGCAGTTCTTC.

The rearrangement uses TRBV7-7 and TRBJ2-1; TRBD2 is a possible D gene (6 bases). The CDR3 consists of 16 residues. Germline V CDR1 and CDR2: SSHAT, FNYEAQ (reference sequence). V lost 2 bases to trimming and J lost 6 bases, with 17 bases between them. The CDR3 sequence is CASSLSTGEVVNEQFF. The CDR3 DNA reads as TGTGCCAGCAGCTTATCGACGGGAGAAGTGGTCAATGAGCAGTTCTTC. Full variable domain (remainder filled in from reference TRBV7-7 and TRBJ2-1): GAGVSQSPRYKVTKRGQDVTLRCDPISSHATLYWYQQALGQGPEFLTYFNYEAQPDKSGLPSDRFSAERPEGSISTLTIQRTEQRDSAMYRCASSLSTGEVVNEQFFGPGTRLTVL.

The V call is TRBV6-8, the J call TRBJ1-1, with 9 bases identical to TRBD1. The CDR3 sequence is 16 residues long. Germline CDR1 is MNHGY and CDR2 is SAAAGT. Germline trimming cut 3 bases from V and 1 base from J; bases unmatched to any gene: 6. CDR3 DNA: TGTGCCAGCAGTTATGTCCCGACAGGGGGGAACACTGAAGCTTTCTTT. It is translated as CASSYVPTGGNTEAFF.

The chain links TRBV15 to TRBJ2-3; 8 bases are shared with TRBD2. The CDR3 extends over 14 amino acids. J lost 6 bases, V lost 4 bases, and 6 bases had no gene match. CDR1 and CDR2 from the germline V gene are LNHNV and YYDKDF (reference sequence). CDR3 region: CATSKGTRRDTQYF. The CDR3 nucleotides are TGTGCCACCAGCAAAGGGACTAGGAGGGATACGCAGTATTTT.

The V gene is TRBV19, the J gene TRBJ1-5, with 10 bases that match TRBD1. V dropped 7 bases and J dropped 7; count of bases not matched to a gene: 10. The CDR3 runs to 15 residues. Germline CDR1 is LNHDA and CDR2 is SQIVND (reference sequence). The CDR3 is CASIEGTGVRQPQHF. CDR3 nucleotide sequence: TGTGCCAGTATTGAGGGGACAGGGGTCCGGCAGCCCCAGCATTTT.

The rearrangement links TRBV5-4 to TRBJ1-5, with TRBD1 matching 8 bases. The CDR3 has 16 residues. Germline V gene data show CDR1 as SGHNT and CDR2 as YYREEE (reference sequence). Trimming at V came to 0 bases and at J to 4 bases, leaving 6 bases not matched to a gene. CDR3 region: CASSLGGTGGNQPQHF. CDR3 sequence (DNA): TGTGCCAGCAGCTTGGGAGGGACAGGCGGGAATCAGCCCCAGCATTTT.

The chain joins TRBV18 to TRBJ1-5; D unclear. CDR3 length: 16 amino acids. Germline CDR1 is KGHSH and CDR2 is LQKENI. Trimming removed 4 bases at V and 1 base at J, with 14 bases between. The CDR3 coding sequence is TGTGCCAGCTCACGTAACAGCGGTATGAGCAATCAGCCCCAGCATTTT. The encoded protein is CASSRNSGMSNQPQHF.

The V and J genes are TRBV6-1 and TRBJ1-5; no clear D. Germline CDR1 is MNHNS and CDR2 is SASEGT. V gave up 7 bases and J gave up 0 bases, with 13 bases separating them. The CDR3 length is 15 residues. The CDR3 DNA is TGTGCCAGCACCGGAGGGAGAAATAGCAATCAGCCCCAGCATTTT. Translated, it gives CASTGGRNSNQPQHF.

The genes are TRBV20-1 and TRBJ2-7; maybe TRBD1 (6 bases). V dropped 5 bases and J dropped 4 bases, with 6 bases sitting between them. This CDR3 is 10 amino acids long. Germline V gene sequence: CDR1 DFQATT, CDR2 SNEGSKA (reference sequence). The chain's CDR3 is CSAGQYEQYF. The CDR3 bases are TGCAGTGCTGGACAGTACGAGCAGTACTTC.

CDR3 in DNA: TGTGCCAGCAGTAAGCCCCCGGGACTAGCGGCCTTCTTC. Translation: CASSKPPGLAAFF. V is TRBV21-1 and J is TRBJ2-1; TRBD2 is the table's D call, not checked against the DNA. TRBV21-1 is shown as a pseudogene. The CDR3 has 13 residues.

In this sample, this clone turned up once. The chain joins TRBV6-6 to TRBJ1-3, with TRBD1 identical over 7 bases. Germline CDR1 and CDR2: MNHNY and SVGAGI (reference sequence). The CDR3 runs 14 residues. Germline trimming cut 5 bases from V and 5 bases from J; bases unmatched to any gene: 6. The CDR3 nucleotides read TGTGCCAGCAGTACAAGGGACAGCAGAAACACCATATATTTT. It translates to CASSTRDSRNTIYF.